The following is a T cell receptor beta chain sequence with its context. Here immunoSEQ multiplex PCR was the method, and the copy in TCRdb shows in-frame clones only, minus some. The sample includes nearly 250,000 clones, about nine tenths seen only once; the top ten take about 0.95%. This record belongs to a study of blood T cell repertoires in COVID-19. Each exposed participant met a COVID-19 case in the 2 weeks preceding study entry. V lost 7 bases, J lost 4 bases, and 9 bases lay in between. The length of the CDR3 is 13 residues. Germline CDR1 KGHDR, CDR2 SFDVKD. The sequencing sample was made of PBMCs or T cells enriched from blood (not recorded which). This clonotype was obtained from a man in his fifties who had been exposed to COVID-19. The chain recombines TRBV24-1 with TRBJ2-2; TRBD1 might be the D (6 bases). The CDR3 loop is CATRRTATGELFF. The CDR3 DNA reads as TGTGCCACCAGAAGGACAGCCACCGGGGAGCTGTTTTTT.